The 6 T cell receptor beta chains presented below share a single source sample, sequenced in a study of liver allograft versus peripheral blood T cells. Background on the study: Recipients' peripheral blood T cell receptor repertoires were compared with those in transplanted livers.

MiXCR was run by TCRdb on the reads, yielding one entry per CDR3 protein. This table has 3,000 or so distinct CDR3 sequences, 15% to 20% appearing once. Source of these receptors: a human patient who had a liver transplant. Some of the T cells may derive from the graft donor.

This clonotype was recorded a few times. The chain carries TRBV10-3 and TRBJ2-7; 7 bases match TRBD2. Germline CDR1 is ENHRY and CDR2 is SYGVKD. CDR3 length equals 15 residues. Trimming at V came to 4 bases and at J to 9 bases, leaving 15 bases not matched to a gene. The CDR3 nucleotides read TGTGCCATCAGTGGGTCGGGCGGGGGAGATACGAGGCAGTACTTC. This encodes CAISGSGGGDTRQYF.

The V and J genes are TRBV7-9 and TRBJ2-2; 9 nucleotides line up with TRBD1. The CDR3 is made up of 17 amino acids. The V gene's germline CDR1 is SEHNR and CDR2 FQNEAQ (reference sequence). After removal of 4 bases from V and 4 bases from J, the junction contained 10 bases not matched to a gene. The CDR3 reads CASSYIYGTGFTGELFF. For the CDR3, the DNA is TGTGCCAGCAGCTATATCTACGGGACAGGGTTCACCGGGGAGCTGTTTTTT. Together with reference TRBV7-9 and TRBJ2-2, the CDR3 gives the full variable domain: DTGVSQNPRHKITKRGQNVTFRCDPISEHNRLYWYRQTLGQGPEFLTYFQNEAQLEKSRLLSDRFSAERPKGSFSTLEIQRTEQGDSAMYLCASSYIYGTGFTGELFFGEGSRLTVL.

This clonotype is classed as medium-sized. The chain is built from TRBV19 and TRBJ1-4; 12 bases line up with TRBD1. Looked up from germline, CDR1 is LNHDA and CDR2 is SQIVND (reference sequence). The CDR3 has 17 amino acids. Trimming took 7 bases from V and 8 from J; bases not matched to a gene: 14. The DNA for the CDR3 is TGTGCCAGTACGGAAACGCCGGGACAGGGGGCAAGGGAAAAACTGTTTTTT. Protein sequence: CASTETPGQGAREKLFF. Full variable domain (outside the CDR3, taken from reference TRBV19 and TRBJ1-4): DGGITQSPKYLFRKEGQNVTLSCEQNLNHDAMYWYRQDPGQGLRLIYYSQIVNDFQKGDIAEGYSVSREKKESFPLTVTSAQKNPTAFYLCASTETPGQGAREKLFFGSGTQLSVL.

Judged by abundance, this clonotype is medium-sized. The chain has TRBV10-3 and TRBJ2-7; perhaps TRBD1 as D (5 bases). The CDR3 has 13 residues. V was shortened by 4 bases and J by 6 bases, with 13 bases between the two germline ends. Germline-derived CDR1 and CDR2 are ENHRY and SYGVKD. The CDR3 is CAISVTGAGEQYF. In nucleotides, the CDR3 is TGTGCCATCAGTGTTACTGGGGCTGGCGAGCAGTACTTC.

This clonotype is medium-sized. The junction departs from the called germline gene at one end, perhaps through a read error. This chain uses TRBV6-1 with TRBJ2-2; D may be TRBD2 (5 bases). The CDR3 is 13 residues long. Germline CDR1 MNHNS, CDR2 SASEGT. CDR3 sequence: CGVRASMAGELFF. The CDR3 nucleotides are TGCGGCGTGCGGGCTAGCATGGCCGGGGAGCTGTTTTTT.

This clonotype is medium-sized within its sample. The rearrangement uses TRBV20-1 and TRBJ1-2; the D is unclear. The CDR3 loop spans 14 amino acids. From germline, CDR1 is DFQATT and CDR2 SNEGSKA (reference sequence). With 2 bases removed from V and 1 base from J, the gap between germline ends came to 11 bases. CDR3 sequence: CSARTAESNYGYTF. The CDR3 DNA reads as TGCAGTGCTAGAACGGCAGAAAGTAACTATGGCTACACCTTC.